This TCR beta chain was captured by sequencing in a study of blood T cell repertoires in COVID-19. Study information: COVID-19 samples from acute and convalescent phases originated in the United States, Italy and Spain. PBMCs, B-cell-depleted T cells, or T cells provided the cDNA or gDNA that made up the material.

Germline V gene lookup returns CDR1 MGHRA and CDR2 YSYEKL. This CDR3 comprises 16 residues. V trimming: 2 bases; J trimming: 4 bases; junction bases outside the gene matches: 6. In the study's own analysis: Cell counts per sample came from amplifying reference gene primers. Sequencing was performed with immunoSEQ multiplex PCR; in TCRdb, only in-frame clones are kept and a portion is missing. The DNA gave D and trimming, while V, J and clone size come from that table. The data hold 300,000 or so clones, with more than 70% observed a single time. The TCR was taken from a man aged 18-30 years who had recovered from COVID-19. J is TRBJ2-1 and V is TRBV4-1, with 9 bases matching TRBD2. The sample consisted of peripheral blood. The CDR3, as DNA: TGCGCCAGCAGCCAACCTACTAGCGGGCAGTACAATGAGCAGTTCTTC. Translating gives CASSQPTSGQYNEQFF.